This passage covers 18 T cell receptor beta chains from one sample sequenced in a study of blood T cell repertoires in COVID-19. Profiling relied on immunoSEQ multiplex PCR, and the TCRdb table lists in-frame clones only, not all of them. The sample consists of 300,000 or so clones, around 87% of them appearing once. Sequenced material: peripheral blood. Receptors originate from a woman aged 50 to 60 who had recovered from COVID-19.

This chain connects TRBV5-6 to TRBJ2-6, with a possible D match to TRBD2 (5 bases). Germline assignment: CDR1 SGHDT and CDR2 YYEEEE. V was trimmed by 2 bases and J by 2 bases, leaving 11 bases between them. This CDR3 is 16 amino acids long. CDR3: CASSLLSGTGANVLTF. The CDR3 DNA follows: TGTGCCAGCAGCTTATTGTCCGGGACTGGGGCCAACGTCCTGACTTTC.

The CDR3 bases are TGTGCCTGGAGTACAGGAGGGGATCAGCCCCAGCATTTT. As protein: CAWSTGGDQPQHF. The rearrangement joins TRBV30 to TRBJ1-5, with D tentatively TRBD1 (5 bases). CDR3 length: 13 residues. CDR1 and CDR2 (germline): GTSNPN, SVGIG (reference sequence). With 2 bases removed from V and 5 bases from J, the gap between germline ends came to 10 bases.

The J gene is TRBJ1-4, the V gene TRBV9; D remains ambiguous. This CDR3 spans 15 amino acids. The V gene's germline CDR1 is SGDLS and CDR2 YYNGEE. Trimming left V 0 bases short and J 7 bases short, with 13 bases between. CDR3 sequence reads: CASSVVEGRGEKLFF. DNA of the CDR3: TGTGCCAGCAGCGTAGTCGAGGGCCGCGGTGAAAAACTGTTTTTT.

The gene calls are TRBV18 and TRBJ2-2; 9 positions agree with TRBD2. V lost 6 bases, J lost 4 bases, and 12 bases stayed unmatched. CDR1 and CDR2 (germline): KGHSH, LQKENI. The CDR3 has 17 amino acids. DNA for the CDR3: TGTGCCAGCTCCCTAAGGGTAGCGGGAGTCGCCACCGGGGAGCTGTTTTTT. This gives the protein CASSLRVAGVATGELFF.

The chain links TRBV28 to TRBJ1-3, with TRBD1 as a possible D gene (6 bases). V gave up 7 bases and J gave up 0 bases, with 13 bases separating them. Germline V gene lookup returns CDR1 MDHEN and CDR2 SYDVKM. There are 15 residues in the CDR3. The DNA of the CDR3 is TGTGCCAGCACTGGACAGCCCAACTCTGGAAACACCATATATTTT. It translates to CASTGQPNSGNTIYF.

This chain links TRBV19 with TRBJ1-6, with TRBD1 matching 8 bases. There are 15 residues in the CDR3. Per germline, CDR1 LNHDA and CDR2 SQIVND (reference sequence). V shed 4 bases, J shed 7 bases, and the junction held 6 bases outside the gene matches. CDR3 protein: CASSRLDRDNSPLHF. As DNA, the CDR3 is TGTGCCAGTAGTAGGCTGGACAGGGACAATTCACCCCTCCACTTT.

V gene TRBV10-3 combines with J gene TRBJ1-6; weak D call: TRBD1 (6 bases). In germline, CDR1 is ENHRY, CDR2 SYGVKD. The CDR3 sequence is 16 residues long. The V gene lost 4 bases and the J gene lost 8 bases, with 18 bases spanning the gap. The CDR3 bases are TGTGCCATCAGTGGACGGGGCCGGGACATGGATTCACCCCTCCACTTT. This gives the protein CAISGRGRDMDSPLHF.

This chain joins TRBV6-2 or TRBV6-3 and TRBJ2-6; the D is unclear. The germline CDR1 and CDR2 sequences are MNHEY and SVGEGT. The germline V and J ends were trimmed by 2 bases and 0 bases, with 8 bases remaining between them. There are 16 residues in the CDR3. The CDR3: CASSYGQSSGANVLTF. In nucleotides, the CDR3 is TGTGCCAGCAGTTACGGGCAGAGCTCTGGGGCCAACGTCCTGACTTTC.

This chain joins TRBV7-2 and TRBJ1-4; D might be TRBD1 (5 bases). Trimming pared 1 base from V and 6 bases from J, leaving 12 bases between. The CDR3 covers 15 residues. The germline V gene has CDR1 SGHTA and CDR2 FQGNSA. CDR3 residues: CASSLVSGADEKLFF. The CDR3 DNA sequence: TGTGCCAGCAGCTTAGTCTCTGGGGCTGATGAAAAACTGTTTTTT.

The chain joins TRBV7-3 to TRBJ2-1, with 14 bases aligning to TRBD2. With V trimmed by 2 bases and J by 7 bases, 4 bases remained unmatched. The germline V gene has CDR1 SGHTA and CDR2 FQGTGA. CDR3 length equals 16 residues. The CDR3 protein is CASSLARTSGRNEQFF. Here the CDR3 DNA reads TGTGCCAGCAGCTTAGCCCGGACTAGCGGGAGGAATGAGCAGTTCTTC.

The chain couples TRBV6-1 to TRBJ2-2; TRBD1 aligns across 8 bases. V trimming: 2 bases; J trimming: 6 bases; junction bases outside the gene matches: 5. This CDR3 contains 15 residues. Per the germline V gene, CDR1 is MNHNS and CDR2 is SASEGT. The CDR3 is CASSEWTGFSGELFF. CDR3 bases: TGTGCCAGCAGTGAATGGACAGGGTTTTCCGGGGAGCTGTTTTTT.

This clone was counted only a few times. The V call is TRBV6-5, the J call TRBJ1-2; TRBD1 agrees at 7 bases. This CDR3 is built from 16 residues. The germline CDR1 and CDR2 sequences are MNHEY and SVGAGI. The V gene end was trimmed by 1 base and the J gene end by 4 bases; junction bases not matched to a gene: 9. CDR3: CASSYLGRGLRYGYTF. The CDR3, as DNA: TGTGCCAGCAGTTACTTGGGTAGGGGGCTTCGCTATGGCTACACCTTC.

The genes are TRBV12-3 or TRBV12-4 and TRBJ2-3, with 9 bases identical to TRBD2. The CDR3 consists of 13 residues. The chain's CDR3 is CVVAGGNTDTQYF. The DNA for the CDR3 is TGTGTGGTTGCGGGGGGGAACACAGATACGCAGTATTTT.

This clone was seen only once. This chain joins TRBV6-6 and TRBJ2-2; D is perhaps TRBD2 (6 bases). The CDR3 is 19 residues long. Trimming shortened V by 5 bases and J by 0 bases, and 22 bases separated the two germline ends. Per germline, CDR1 MNHNY and CDR2 SVGAGI (reference sequence). The CDR3 DNA sequence: TGTGCCAGCAGTCCTCGGGGACGGCTTTCTAGCGCGAACACCGGGGAGCTGTTTTTT. This gives the protein CASSPRGRLSSANTGELFF.

This clone was recorded only once. The rearrangement joins TRBV5-1 to TRBJ2-3; 8 nucleotides align to TRBD2. The V segment lost 4 bases and the J segment 4 bases; nucleotides outside the gene matches: 5. The CDR3 runs to 14 residues. CDR1 and CDR2 (germline): SGHRS, YFSETQ. The CDR3 reads CASSPGTRADTQYF. CDR3 nucleotide sequence: TGCGCCAGCAGCCCAGGGACTAGAGCAGATACGCAGTATTTT. The full variable domain, completed using reference TRBV5-1 and TRBJ2-3, is KAGVTQTPRYLIKTRGQQVTLSCSPISGHRSVSWYQQTPGQGLQFLFEYFSETQRNKGNFPGRFSGRQFSNSRSEMNVSTLELGDSALYLCASSPGTRADTQYFGPGTRLTVL.

This chain joins TRBV2 and TRBJ1-4; D is possibly TRBD1 (5 bases). Germline V gene sequence: CDR1 SNHLY, CDR2 FYNNEI. Trimming took 6 bases from V and 8 from J, leaving 19 bases between them. The CDR3 contains 15 residues. The CDR3 region is CASREGYRGNEKLFF. CDR3 in DNA: TGTGCCAGCAGGGAGGGATACCGGGGCAACGAAAAACTGTTTTTT.

The CDR3 DNA follows: TGTGCCAGCTCCGGGACAGGGGCCTATGGCTACACCTTC. Amino acid sequence: CASSGTGAYGYTF. This chain links TRBV19 with TRBJ1-2, with 10 bases fitting TRBD1. Germline V gene sequence: CDR1 LNHDA, CDR2 SQIVND (reference sequence). The CDR3 runs to 13 residues. Trimming at V came to 9 bases and at J to 4 bases, leaving 5 bases not matched to a gene.

This clone showed up just once. The CDR3 region has the DNA TGTGCCAGCAGTGTCGGGGGTCTCAAAGTGGGCAATCAGCCCCAGCATTTT. Encoded protein: CASSVGGLKVGNQPQHF. The V gene is TRBV7-8, the J gene TRBJ1-5; D is perhaps TRBD1 (5 bases). CDR1 SGHVS and CDR2 FQNEAQ come from the germline V gene. This CDR3 has 17 amino acids. The ends were cut back, 6 bases at V and 2 bases at J, with 20 bases in the middle.